A selection of T cell receptor beta chains follows, all from one sample in a study of blood T cell repertoires in COVID-19. Method: immunoSEQ multiplex PCR; TCRdb's copy keeps in-frame clones and lacks some. The table lists 20,000 to 25,000 clones, more than 80% of them singletons. The sequencing input was peripheral blood. All receptors come from a human donor in a cohort sampled during active COVID-19. Both conserved end residues are part of each CDR3. D genes are given only for firm matches. Some rows mark clone size as missing; the rest say once, few, many or name a class of expanded clone.

TRBJ2-7 once TRBV5-5 NA TGTGCCAGCAGCTTAACCTATATCTACGAGCAGTACTTC CASSLTYIYEQYF
TRBJ1-2 NA TRBV9 TRBD1 TGTGCCAGCAGCGTAGAACAGGGGGTGAACTATGGCTACACCTTC CASSVEQGVNYGYTF
TRBJ2-2 NA TRBV2 TRBD1 TGTGCCAGCAGCGGGACAGGGGGGGAGCTGTTTTTT CASSGTGGELFF
TRBJ1-1 NA TRBV28 TRBD1 TGTGCCAGCAGCAGCCAGGGACAGATCACTGAAGCTTTCTTT CASSSQGQITEAFF
TRBJ2-7 NA TRBV7-9 TRBD1 TGTGCCAGCAGCTTCCGGACAGGGAACGAGCAGTACTTC CASSFRTGNEQYF
TRBJ1-5 once TRBV7-2 NA TGTGCCAGCAGCTTAGCGTTAGGGGTATTGCATCAGCCCCAGCATTTT CASSLALGVLHQPQHF
TRBJ2-5 NA TRBV27 NA TGTGCCAGCGGAGGTACTACCCAAGAGACCCAGTACTTC CASGGTTQETQYF
TRBJ2-7 NA TRBV7-8 NA TGTGCCAGCAGCTTTAGGGGCGTGGGCTACGAGCAGTACTTC CASSFRGVGYEQYF
TRBJ1-2 once TRBV19 NA TGTGCCAGTAGCCAGGGGTTAGCTAACTATGGCTACACCTTC CASSQGLANYGYTF
TRBJ2-2 NA TRBV11-3 TRBD2 TGTGCCAGCAGCCCCAGGTTGGCGGGAGCCGGCGGGGAGCTGTTTTTT CASSPRLAGAGGELFF
TRBJ1-1 NA TRBV7-9 NA TGTGCCAGCAGCCAGAACACTGAAGCTTTCTTT CASSQNTEAFF
TRBJ1-2 NA TRBV7-9 TRBD1 TGTGCCAGCGGACAGGGGGCTGACTATGGCTACACCTTC CASGQGADYGYTF
TRBJ1-1 NA TRBV7-9 NA TGTGCCAGCAGCCCCCCAATGGGGGGGGGAGAGGCTTTCTTT CASSPPMGGGEAFF
TRBJ2-1 once TRBV7-6 TRBD2 TGTGCCAGCAGCCCCTTACCCAGCGGGACCTACAATGAGCAGTTCTTC CASSPLPSGTYNEQFF
TRBJ1-1 NA TRBV18 NA TGTGCCAGCTCAGAACAGGGGAACACTGAAGCTTTCTTT CASSEQGNTEAFF
TRBJ2-1 once TRBV15 NA TGTGCCACCAGCGACAGATACAATGAGCAGTTCTTC CATSDRYNEQFF
TRBJ2-7 NA TRBV11-2 NA TGTGCCAGCAGCTTAGAATTCGTCCCGTACGAGCAGTACTTC CASSLEFVPYEQYF
TRBJ2-7 NA TRBV19 NA TGTGCCAGTAGTATTCCAGGCTACGAGCAGTACTTC CASSIPGYEQYF
TRBJ2-5 NA TRBV19 TRBD2 TGTGCCAGTAGTATGTCATCTAGCGGAACCTTGGAGACCCAGTACTTC CASSMSSSGTLETQYF
TRBJ1-6 NA TRBV28 NA TGTGCCAGCAGACCCGACAGGAATCTTTTTTCACCCCTCCACTTT CASRPDRNLFSPLHF
TRBJ2-7 NA TRBV11-2 TRBD1 TGTGCCAGCAGCTCCGATCTTGGACAGGGAACCCTCGAGCAGTACTTC CASSSDLGQGTLEQYF
TRBJ1-1 NA TRBV6-5 TRBD1 TGTGCCAGCGTAGGGGGCGGGGCTGAAGCTTTCTTT CASVGGGAEAFF
TRBJ2-7 NA TRBV18 TRBD1 TGTGCCAGCTCACCACCCGGGACAGGGAGGTACGAGCAGTACTTC CASSPPGTGRYEQYF
TRBJ2-1 NA TRBV9 TRBD2 TGTGCCAGCAGCGTAGCGGGATCGGGCGGGAGTGTGCAGTTCTTC CASSVAGSGGSVQFF
TRBJ2-3 NA TRBV7-9 NA TGTGCCAGCAGCTTAGGAGCAGATACGCAGTATTTT CASSLGADTQYF
TRBJ2-5 NA TRBV28 TRBD2 TGTGCCAGCAGGCCCGGGGCGGGAGGGCAAGAGACCCAGTACTTC CASRPGAGGQETQYF
TRBJ1-2 NA TRBV6-5 NA TGTGCCGTAAGGGACACCCTCGGAGGCTACACCTTC CAVRDTLGGYTF
TRBJ1-2 NA TRBV21-1 NA TGTGCCAGCCATGGGAGCCAGACTAACTATGGCTACACCTTC CASHGSQTNYGYTF
TRBJ2-6 NA TRBV5-1 NA TGCGCCATCCGAGGGGAGGAGGGGGCCAACGTCCTGACTTTC CAIRGEEGANVLTF
TRBJ2-1 NA TRBV27 TRBD2 TGTGCCAGCAGTTCCCGCGTCCCCGGGACTAGCGGAAACAATGAGCAGTTCTTC CASSSRVPGTSGNNEQFF
TRBJ1-1 NA TRBV5-6 TRBD1 TGTGCCAGCAGCCCGGGACAGGGGACCACTGAAGCTTTCTTT CASSPGQGTTEAFF
TRBJ2-1 NA TRBV28 TRBD2 TGTGCCAGCAGCGTACTAGCGGGACGATACAATGAGCAGTTCTTC CASSVLAGRYNEQFF
TRBJ1-1 NA TRBV5-5 TRBD1 TGTGCCAGCAGCCGGACAGGGAGTGAAGCTTTCTTT CASSRTGSEAFF
TRBJ1-6 NA TRBV2 TRBD1 TGTGCCAGCACCGGGACAGGGGTTTCACCCCTCCACTTT CASTGTGVSPLHF
TRBJ1-2 NA TRBV11-2 NA TGTGCCAGCAGCCTAATGGCCACGGGCTATGGCTACACCTTC CASSLMATGYGYTF
TRBJ2-3 NA TRBV28 TRBD1 TGTGCCAGCAGTCCTCTGACAGGGGGCGCGGATACGCAGTATTTT CASSPLTGGADTQYF
TRBJ1-2 NA TRBV6-5 NA TGTGCCAGCAGTTACTCGATGGGCAGCAACTATGGCTACACCTTC CASSYSMGSNYGYTF
TRBJ2-5 NA TRBV5-4 TRBD2 TGTGCCAGCAGCTTGGATCTAGCGGGAGCTGGGGAGACCCAGTACTTC CASSLDLAGAGETQYF
TRBJ2-7 NA TRBV21-1 NA TGTGCCAGCAGCAAAGTGGGCAGCGGAGGCGAGCAGTACTTC CASSKVGSGGEQYF
TRBJ2-4 NA TRBV21-1 NA TGTGCCAGCAGCAAAGGTTCAGGGGGCCTGAACATTCAGTACTTC CASSKGSGGLNIQYF
TRBJ2-1 NA TRBV27 NA TGTGCCAGCAGTTTATCCGGGACATACTCCTACAATGAGCAGTTCTTC CASSLSGTYSYNEQFF
TRBJ2-7 NA TRBV5-1 TRBD2 TGCGCCAGCAGCTTGGTTAGCGGGGCCTCCTACGAGCAGTACTTC CASSLVSGASYEQYF
TRBJ1-2 NA TRBV14 NA TGTGCCAGCAGCCAAGATAGTGGCTATGGCTACACCTTC CASSQDSGYGYTF
TRBJ1-6 NA TRBV5-6 TRBD1 TGTGCCAGCAGATCCCAGGGGGATTCACCCCTCCACTTT CASRSQGDSPLHF
TRBJ1-5 NA TRBV28 TRBD1 TGTGCCAGCAGTTTAGGGACAGCACTAAATCAGCCCCAGCATTTT CASSLGTALNQPQHF
TRBJ1-5 NA TRBV6-6 TRBD1 TGTGCCAGCAGTCTTGGACAGGGGCTGGGTCAGCCCCAGCATTTT CASSLGQGLGQPQHF
TRBJ2-1 NA TRBV24-1 TRBD1 TGTGCCACCAGTCTACAGGGGGCGACTCCTGAGCAGTTCTTC CATSLQGATPEQFF
TRBJ2-7 NA TRBV19 TRBD2 TGTGCCAGTAGTCGCGGACTAGCGGGAGATCGGGGTTACGAGCAGTACTTC CASSRGLAGDRGYEQYF
TRBJ2-1 once TRBV5-8 NA TGTGCCAGCAGCTTGCTTAGTGGGACACCCGATGAGCAGTTCTTC CASSLLSGTPDEQFF
TRBJ2-1 NA TRBV11-2 NA TGTGCCAGCAGCTTCCTAGCGTATGAGCAGTTCTTC CASSFLAYEQFF